Listed here are 10 T cell receptor beta chains from one sample, sequenced in a study of T-cell memory formation after mild COVID-19. MiXCR was run by TCRdb on the 5' RACE reads, yielding one entry per CDR3 protein. This sample has roughly 150,000 distinct CDR3 sequences, with approximately 12% found just once. Sequencing was performed on PBMCs or a T cell subset sorted from them (not recorded which). These receptors originate from a man aged 18 to 29 who had mild COVID-19 (a few samples of this study predate the infection). Cell type and time point are not known.

This clonotype has just a few counts. This rearrangement joins TRBV24-1 to TRBJ2-1, with TRBD2 matching 8 bases. The length of the CDR3 is 14 residues. The junction had 3 bases not matched to a gene; V was cut back by 3 bases and J by 6 bases. Per germline, CDR1 KGHDR and CDR2 SFDVKD. CDR3 protein: CATSDTGTSNEQFF. CDR3 nucleotides: TGTGCCACCAGTGATACCGGGACTAGCAATGAGCAGTTCTTC.

In its sample, this clonotype was seen a few times. The V gene is TRBV20-1, the J gene TRBJ2-5; 9 nucleotides line up with TRBD1. Trimming removed 3 bases from V and 5 bases from J; junction bases left unmatched: 7. CDR1 and CDR2 from the germline V gene are DFQATT and SNEGSKA (reference sequence). The CDR3 is 14 amino acids. CDR3 sequence reads: CSASPDRGLETQYF. DNA for the CDR3: TGCAGTGCTAGCCCAGACAGGGGGTTGGAGACCCAGTACTTC.

The V and J genes are TRBV5-1 and TRBJ1-1; D is unclear. Trimming took off 5 bases at V and 4 bases at J, with 9 bases between the two ends. The germline CDR1 and CDR2 sequences are SGHRS and YFSETQ. The CDR3 covers 12 residues. The CDR3 bases are TGCGCCAGCAGGGGAGGACCCACTGAAGCTTTCTTT. Protein sequence: CASRGGPTEAFF.

This clonotype was detected a few times. This chain joins TRBV11-2 and TRBJ2-1, with D perhaps TRBD2 (6 bases). Germline values: CDR1 SGHAT, CDR2 FQNNGV. Trimming stripped 5 bases from V and 8 bases from J, with 22 bases between. The CDR3 sequence is 16 residues long. CDR3 amino acids: CASSLLAGGALYEQFF. CDR3 in DNA: TGTGCCAGCAGCCTCCTCGCGGGCGGGGCCTTGTATGAGCAGTTCTTC.

The chain has TRBV5-1 and TRBJ1-1, with 9 bases lining up with TRBD1. The junction had 7 bases not matched to a gene; V was cut back by 4 bases and J by 6 bases. CDR3 length equals 14 residues. Germline loops: CDR1 SGHRS, CDR2 YFSETQ. In DNA, the CDR3 is TGCGCCAGCAGCGATGGACAGGGGTTCGCTGAAGCTTTCTTT. Its translation: CASSDGQGFAEAFF. The whole variable domain, remainder taken from reference TRBV5-1 and TRBJ1-1, is KAGVTQTPRYLIKTRGQQVTLSCSPISGHRSVSWYQQTPGQGLQFLFEYFSETQRNKGNFPGRFSGRQFSNSRSEMNVSTLELGDSALYLCASSDGQGFAEAFFGQGTRLTVV.

There are a few counts of this clonotype. The chain recombines TRBV5-1 with TRBJ1-5; D unresolved. Trimming cost V 2 bases and J 4 bases, with 10 bases left between them. CDR3 length: 14 residues. Germline lookup yields CDR1 SGHRS and CDR2 YFSETQ. CDR3 amino acids: CASSFGHSNQPQHF. CDR3 coding DNA: TGCGCCAGCAGCTTCGGGCATTCAAATCAGCCCCAGCATTTT.

The chain is built from TRBV7-9 and TRBJ1-2, with 11 positions matching TRBD1. The trim removed 4 bases at V and 7 bases at J, leaving 8 bases unmatched. This CDR3 comprises 15 residues. Germline loops: CDR1 SEHNR, CDR2 FQNEAQ (reference sequence). CDR3 DNA sequence: TGTGCCAGCAGCTCGGGGACAGGGGGGCTTTTTGGCTACACCTTC. Translation: CASSSGTGGLFGYTF.

This clonotype occurred a few times. The chain employs TRBV5-1 and TRBJ1-2; no reliable D call. Germline V CDR1 and CDR2: SGHRS, YFSETQ. Trimming cost V 0 bases and J 4 bases, with 4 bases left between them. The CDR3 spans 12 residues. CDR3 residues: CASSLATYGYTF. The CDR3 DNA reads TGCGCCAGCAGCTTGGCCACCTATGGCTACACCTTC.

This clonotype was observed a few times. The genes are TRBV7-2 and TRBJ1-5; D remains unclear. The V and J ends lost 1 base and 6 bases respectively, with 10 bases between them. CDR1 SGHTA and CDR2 FQGNSA come from the germline V gene. The CDR3 has 14 amino acids. Here the CDR3 reads CASSLEYSGQPQHF. CDR3 DNA sequence: TGTGCCAGCAGCTTAGAGTACTCGGGTCAGCCCCAGCATTTT. Full variable domain (outside the CDR3, taken from reference TRBV7-2 and TRBJ1-5): GAGVSQSPSNKVTEKGKDVELRCDPISGHTALYWYRQSLGQGLEFLIYFQGNSAPDKSGLPSDRFSAERTGGSVSTLTIQRTQQEDSAVYLCASSLEYSGQPQHFGDGTRLSIL.

V gene TRBV5-1 combines with J gene TRBJ2-5, with D tentatively TRBD2 (6 bases). V dropped 4 bases and J dropped 5 bases, with 15 bases sitting between them. The CDR3 spans 14 residues. CDR1 is SGHRS and CDR2 is YFSETQ in the germline V gene. CDR3 DNA sequence: TGCGCCAGCAGCACCCGCGCGGGGTTTGAGACCCAGTACTTC. Its translation is CASSTRAGFETQYF.